This passage covers 5 T cell receptor beta chains from one sample sequenced in a study of human T cells and chemical hapten exposure. TCRdb ran MiXCR on the RACE reads and lists one entry per CDR3 protein. This table holds about 80,000 distinct CDR3 sequences, about 15% found once. Time point noted: pre-sensitization, week 0. Treatment denoted: therapeutic diphenylcyclopropenone sensitization with weekly scalp DPC. Sequenced material: whole blood, taken in connection with sensitization to the hapten diphenylcyclopropenone (DPC). The source of these receptors is a woman aged 45-65 years with alopecia areata. Some clones in this sample may be carry-over from other donors' samples.

This clonotype was recorded a few times. V and J are TRBV28 and TRBJ2-1; TRBD2 aligns across 10 bases. Unmatched junction bases numbered 11, after V lost 5 bases and J lost 7 bases. Germline CDR1 and CDR2: MDHEN and SYDVKM. The CDR3 runs 16 residues. CDR3 region: CASSPALAGVLNEQFF. Written as DNA, the CDR3 is TGTGCCAGCAGTCCCGCGCTAGCGGGAGTATTGAATGAGCAGTTCTTC.

This clonotype was detected a few times. V gene TRBV11-2 combines with J gene TRBJ2-3; perhaps D is TRBD1 or TRBD2 (5 bases each). In germline, CDR1 is SGHAT, CDR2 FQNNGV. This CDR3 is 18 amino acids long. Trimming cost V 5 bases and J 1 base, with 22 bases left between them. The DNA for the CDR3 is TGTGCCAGCAGCCCCCCTGGGGGATGGACCCGTGGCACAGATACGCAGTATTTT. Amino acid sequence: CASSPPGGWTRGTDTQYF. The full variable domain, with the rest looked up from reference TRBV11-2 and TRBJ2-3, is EAGVAQSPRYKIIEKRQSVAFWCNPISGHATLYWYQQILGQGPKLLIQFQNNGVVDDSQLPKDRFSAERLKGVDSTLKIQPAKLEDSAVYLCASSPPGGWTRGTDTQYFGPGTRLTVL.

J is TRBJ2-3 and V is TRBV11-2; no reliable D call. V was trimmed by 1 base and J by 2 bases, leaving 10 bases between them. Looked up from germline, CDR1 is SGHAT and CDR2 is FQNNGV. This CDR3 has 15 amino acids. The CDR3 spells CASSLGFGNTDTQYF. The CDR3 nucleotides read TGTGCCAGCAGCTTAGGTTTCGGAAACACAGATACGCAGTATTTT.

This clonotype appeared a few times. The chain uses TRBV29-1 and TRBJ2-3; a possible D gene is TRBD2 (5 bases). The germline V and J ends were trimmed by 5 bases and 0 bases, with 12 bases remaining between them. Germline V CDR1 and CDR2: SQVTM, ANQGSEA. The CDR3 is 14 amino acids. The CDR3 is CSVPGSQSTDTQYF. CDR3 coding DNA: TGCAGCGTTCCGGGGTCGCAAAGCACAGATACGCAGTATTTT.

Only a few counts were recorded for this clonotype. V is TRBV20-1 and J is TRBJ2-1; 7 positions match TRBD1. The ends lost 6 bases at V and 2 bases at J; junction bases unmatched: 7. Per the germline V gene, CDR1 is DFQATT and CDR2 is SNEGSKA (reference sequence). This CDR3 region has 14 residues. CDR3 in amino acids: CSAYQGVTYNEQFF. CDR3 sequence (DNA): TGCAGTGCATATCAGGGGGTTACCTACAATGAGCAGTTCTTC.